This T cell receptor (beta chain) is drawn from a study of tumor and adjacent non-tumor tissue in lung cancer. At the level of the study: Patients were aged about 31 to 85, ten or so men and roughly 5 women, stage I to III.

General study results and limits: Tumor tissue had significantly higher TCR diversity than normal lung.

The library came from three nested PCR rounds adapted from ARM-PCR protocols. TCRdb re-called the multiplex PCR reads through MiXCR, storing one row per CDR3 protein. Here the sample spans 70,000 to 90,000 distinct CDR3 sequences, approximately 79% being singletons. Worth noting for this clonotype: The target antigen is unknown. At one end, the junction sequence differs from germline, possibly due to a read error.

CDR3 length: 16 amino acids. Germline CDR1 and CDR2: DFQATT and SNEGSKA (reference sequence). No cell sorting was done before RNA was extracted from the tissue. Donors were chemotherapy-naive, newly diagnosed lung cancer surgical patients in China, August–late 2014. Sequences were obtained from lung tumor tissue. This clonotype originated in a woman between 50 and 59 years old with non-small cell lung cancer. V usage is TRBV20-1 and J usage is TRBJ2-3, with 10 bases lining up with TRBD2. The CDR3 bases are TGCAGTACTAGCCCAATTAGCGGGAGGAGCACAGAAACGCAGTATTTT. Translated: CSTSPISGRSTETQYF.